This TCR beta chain derives from a study of T cell changes during pregnancy in multiple sclerosis (dated by TCRdb to the late 2010s). Concerning the study at large: Changes in the T cell repertoire over the course of pregnancy were examined in this study in women with multiple sclerosis.

V was cut back by 5 bases and J by 4 bases, leaving a gap of 18 bases between them. The germline V gene provides CDR1 SGHTA and CDR2 FQGNSA. Inclusive of the bounding cysteine and phenylalanine, the CDR3 is 15 residues long. Only the CDR3 portion is preserved as DNA: 45 bases, with reading frame beginning at the first base. A word on this clone: This clone's antigen is unknown. Base qualities were left out, and no much larger clone turns up one base away.

The method behind the library was the immunoSEQ multiplex PCR assay. TCRdb provides this immuneACCESS table in a form limited to in-frame rearrangements. Some clones are lacking; in checked studies, under half of them reflect an unresolved V gene, and why the rest are absent is not known. The sample records about 74,000 clones, 75% to 90% of which are singletons. Of the sample, approximately 3.3% is held by the ten largest clones. The clonotype was recovered from a female donor with multiple sclerosis, enrolled in a pregnancy study. The chain joins TRBV7-2 to TRBJ2-7; a weak D assignment points to TRBD2 (7 bases agree). This specimen was peripheral blood, taken before pregnancy. The nucleotides read TGTGCCAGCAGCGCCGGGGTGGGGGGGCTTTACGAGCAGTACTTC. Protein translation: CASSAGVGGLYEQYF.